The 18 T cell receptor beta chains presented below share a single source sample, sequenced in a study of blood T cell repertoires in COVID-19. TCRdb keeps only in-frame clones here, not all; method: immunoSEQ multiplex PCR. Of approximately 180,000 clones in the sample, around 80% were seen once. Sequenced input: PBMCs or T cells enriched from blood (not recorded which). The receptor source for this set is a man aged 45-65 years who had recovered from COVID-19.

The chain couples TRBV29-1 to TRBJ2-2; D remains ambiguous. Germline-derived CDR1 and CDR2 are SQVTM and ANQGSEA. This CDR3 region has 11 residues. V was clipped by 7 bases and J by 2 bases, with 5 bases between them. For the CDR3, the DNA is TGCAGCGGCAGAAACACCGGGGAGCTGTTTTTT. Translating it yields CSGRNTGELFF.

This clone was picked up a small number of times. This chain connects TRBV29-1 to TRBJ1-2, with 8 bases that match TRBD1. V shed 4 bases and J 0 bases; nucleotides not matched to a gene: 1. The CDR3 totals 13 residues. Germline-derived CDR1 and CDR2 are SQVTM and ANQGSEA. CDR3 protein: CSVGTGTNYGYTF. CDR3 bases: TGCAGCGTTGGGACAGGGACTAACTATGGCTACACCTTC.

CDR3 protein: CASSKNRGGDSPLHF. The CDR3 region has the DNA TGTGCCAGCAGCAAAAATCGGGGGGGAGATTCACCCCTCCACTTT. The rearrangement links TRBV21-1 to TRBJ1-6. TRBV21-1 counts as a pseudogene. The CDR3 consists of 15 residues.

The CDR3 loop reads CASGLAGQPNEKLFF. The CDR3 DNA sequence: TGTGCTAGTGGTTTGGCAGGACAGCCTAATGAAAAACTGTTTTTT. V gene TRBV12-5 combines with J gene TRBJ1-4; D perhaps matches TRBD1 (6 bases). Trimming removed 1 base from V and 3 bases from J, with 9 bases in between. Looked up from germline, CDR1 is LGHNT and CDR2 is FRNRAP. The CDR3 has 15 residues.

CDR3 in amino acids: CASSSSTSGAEQYF. Written as DNA, the CDR3 is TGTGCCAGCAGCTCCTCGACTAGCGGGGCGGAGCAGTACTTC. The rearrangement uses TRBV11-2 and TRBJ2-7; 11 positions agree with TRBD2. Looked up from germline, CDR1 is SGHAT and CDR2 is FQNNGV. The CDR3 loop spans 14 amino acids. V was pared by 4 bases and J by 7 bases, with 6 bases of the junction left unmatched.

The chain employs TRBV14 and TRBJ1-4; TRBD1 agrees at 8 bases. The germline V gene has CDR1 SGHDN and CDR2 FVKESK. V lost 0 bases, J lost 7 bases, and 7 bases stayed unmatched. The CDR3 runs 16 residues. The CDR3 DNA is TGTGCCAGCAGCCAAGATTCTTGGACAGGGAGTGAAAAACTGTTTTTT. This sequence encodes CASSQDSWTGSEKLFF.

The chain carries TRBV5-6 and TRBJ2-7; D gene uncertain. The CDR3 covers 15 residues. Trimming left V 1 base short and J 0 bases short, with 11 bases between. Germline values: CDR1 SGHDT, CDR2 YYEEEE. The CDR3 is CASSLRQTGSYEQYF. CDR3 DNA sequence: TGTGCCAGCAGCTTGCGGCAAACGGGCTCCTACGAGCAGTACTTC. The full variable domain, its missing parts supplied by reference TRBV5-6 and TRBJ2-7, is DAGVTQSPTHLIKTRGQQVTLRCSPKSGHDTVSWYQQALGQGPQFIFQYYEEEERQRGNFPDRFSGHQFPNYSSELNVNALLLGDSALYLCASSLRQTGSYEQYFGPGTRLTVT.

The CDR3: CASSEMDEKLFF. The DNA of the CDR3 is TGTGCCAGCAGCGAGATGGATGAAAAACTGTTTTTT. This chain uses TRBV7-9 with TRBJ1-4; D unclear. From germline, CDR1 is SEHNR and CDR2 FQNEAQ (reference sequence). The CDR3 consists of 12 residues. V was shortened by 5 bases and J by 6 bases, with 7 bases between the two germline ends. Filled out from reference TRBV7-9 and TRBJ1-4, the complete variable domain reads DTGVSQNPRHKITKRGQNVTFRCDPISEHNRLYWYRQTLGQGPEFLTYFQNEAQLEKSRLLSDRFSAERPKGSFSTLEIQRTEQGDSAMYLCASSEMDEKLFFGSGTQLSVL.

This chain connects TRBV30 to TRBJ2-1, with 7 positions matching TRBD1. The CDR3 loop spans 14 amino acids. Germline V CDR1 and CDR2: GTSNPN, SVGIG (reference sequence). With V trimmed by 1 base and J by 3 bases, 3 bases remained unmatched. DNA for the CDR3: TGTGCCTGGAGTGCGGGACAGCTCTACAATGAGCAGTTCTTC. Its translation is CAWSAGQLYNEQFF.

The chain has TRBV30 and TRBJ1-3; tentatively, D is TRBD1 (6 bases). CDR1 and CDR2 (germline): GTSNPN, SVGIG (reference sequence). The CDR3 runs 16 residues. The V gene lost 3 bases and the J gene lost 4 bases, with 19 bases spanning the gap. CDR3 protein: CAWSPGTKLTGNTIYF. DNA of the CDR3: TGTGCCTGGAGCCCCGGGACAAAGTTGACGGGAAACACCATATATTTT.

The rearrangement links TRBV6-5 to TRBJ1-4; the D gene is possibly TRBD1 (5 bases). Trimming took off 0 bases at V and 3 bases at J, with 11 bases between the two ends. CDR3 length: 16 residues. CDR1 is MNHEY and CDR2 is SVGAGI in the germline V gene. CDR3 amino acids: CASSYSSGGANEKLFF. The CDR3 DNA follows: TGTGCCAGCAGTTACTCTTCCGGAGGGGCTAATGAAAAACTGTTTTTT.

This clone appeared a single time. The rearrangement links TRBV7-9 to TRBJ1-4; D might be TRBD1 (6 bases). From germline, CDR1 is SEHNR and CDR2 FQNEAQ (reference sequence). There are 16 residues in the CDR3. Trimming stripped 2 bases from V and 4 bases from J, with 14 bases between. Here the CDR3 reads CASSLSSWGLNEKLFF. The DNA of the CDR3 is TGTGCCAGCAGCTTATCCTCGTGGGGGCTTAATGAAAAACTGTTTTTT.

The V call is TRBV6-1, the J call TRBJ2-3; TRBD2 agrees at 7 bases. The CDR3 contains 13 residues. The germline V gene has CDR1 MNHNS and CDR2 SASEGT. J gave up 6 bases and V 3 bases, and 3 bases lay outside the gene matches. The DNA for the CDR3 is TGTGCCAGCAGTGAGGGGGGGGGTGATACGCAGTATTTT. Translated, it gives CASSEGGGDTQYF.

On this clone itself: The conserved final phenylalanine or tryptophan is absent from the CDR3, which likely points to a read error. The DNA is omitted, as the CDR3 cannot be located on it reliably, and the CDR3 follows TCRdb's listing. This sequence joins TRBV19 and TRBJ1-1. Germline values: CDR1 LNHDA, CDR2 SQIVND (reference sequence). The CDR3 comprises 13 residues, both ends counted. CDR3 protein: CASRSWSGGNGIL.

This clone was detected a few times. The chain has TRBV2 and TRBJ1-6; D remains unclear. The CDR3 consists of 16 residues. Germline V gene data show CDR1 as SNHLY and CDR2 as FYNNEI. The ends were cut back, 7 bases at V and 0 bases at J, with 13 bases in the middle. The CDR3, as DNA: TGTGCCAGCAACGCTCGGGGAGACTCCTATAATTCACCCCTCCACTTT. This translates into CASNARGDSYNSPLHF.

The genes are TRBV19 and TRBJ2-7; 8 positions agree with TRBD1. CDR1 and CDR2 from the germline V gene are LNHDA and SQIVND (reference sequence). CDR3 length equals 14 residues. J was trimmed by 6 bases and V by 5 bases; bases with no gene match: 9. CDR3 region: CASSPRTGSREQYF. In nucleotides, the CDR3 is TGTGCCAGTAGTCCGCGGACAGGGTCGCGCGAGCAGTACTTC.

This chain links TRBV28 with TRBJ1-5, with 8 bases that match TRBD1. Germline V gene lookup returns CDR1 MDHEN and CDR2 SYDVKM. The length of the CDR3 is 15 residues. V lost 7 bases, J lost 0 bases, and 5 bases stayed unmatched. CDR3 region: CASKATGASNQPQHF. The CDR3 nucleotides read TGTGCCAGCAAGGCGACAGGGGCTAGCAATCAGCCCCAGCATTTT.

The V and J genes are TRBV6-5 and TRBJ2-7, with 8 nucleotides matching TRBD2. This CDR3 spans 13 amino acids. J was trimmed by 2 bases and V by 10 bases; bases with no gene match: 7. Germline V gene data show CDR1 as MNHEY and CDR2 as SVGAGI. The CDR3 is CATQRRGAYEQYF. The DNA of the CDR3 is TGTGCCACCCAGCGGCGGGGGGCCTACGAGCAGTACTTC.